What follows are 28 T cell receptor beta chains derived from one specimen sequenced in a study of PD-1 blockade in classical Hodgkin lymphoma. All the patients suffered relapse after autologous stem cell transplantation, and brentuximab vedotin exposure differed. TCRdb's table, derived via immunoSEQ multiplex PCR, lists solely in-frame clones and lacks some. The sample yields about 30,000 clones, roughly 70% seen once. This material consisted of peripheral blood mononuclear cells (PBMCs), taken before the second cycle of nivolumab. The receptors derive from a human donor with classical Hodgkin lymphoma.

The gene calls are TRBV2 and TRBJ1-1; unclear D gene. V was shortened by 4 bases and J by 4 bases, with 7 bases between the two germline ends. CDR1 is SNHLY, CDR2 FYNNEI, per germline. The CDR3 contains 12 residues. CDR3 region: CASSVGFTEAFF. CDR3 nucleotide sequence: TGTGCCAGCAGTGTGGGATTCACTGAAGCTTTCTTT.

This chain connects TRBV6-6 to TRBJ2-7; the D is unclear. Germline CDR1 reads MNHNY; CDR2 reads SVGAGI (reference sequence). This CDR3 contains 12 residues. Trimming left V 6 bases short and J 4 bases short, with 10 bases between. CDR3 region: CASSPGYYEQYF. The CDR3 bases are TGTGCCAGCAGCCCCGGATATTACGAGCAGTACTTC.

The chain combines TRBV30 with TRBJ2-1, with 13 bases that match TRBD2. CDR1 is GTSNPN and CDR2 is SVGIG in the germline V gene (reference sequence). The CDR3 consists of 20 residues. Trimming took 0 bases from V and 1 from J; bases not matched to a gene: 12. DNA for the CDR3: TGTGCCTGGAGTGTACCAAGACTAGCGGGGGGTTTAGTGTCCTACAATGAGCAGTTCTTC. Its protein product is CAWSVPRLAGGLVSYNEQFF. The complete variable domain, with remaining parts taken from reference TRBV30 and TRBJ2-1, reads SQTIHQWPATLVQPVGSPLSLECTVEGTSNPNLYWYRQAAGRGLQLLFYSVGIGQISSEVPQNLSASRPQDRQFILSSKKLLLSDSGFYLCAWSVPRLAGGLVSYNEQFFGPGTRLTVL.

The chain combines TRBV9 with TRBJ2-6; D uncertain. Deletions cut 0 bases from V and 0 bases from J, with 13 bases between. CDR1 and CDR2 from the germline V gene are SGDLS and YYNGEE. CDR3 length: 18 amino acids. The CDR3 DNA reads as TGTGCCAGCAGCGTAGACGTGGGTACCCTCTCTGGGGCCAACGTCCTGACTTTC. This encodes CASSVDVGTLSGANVLTF.

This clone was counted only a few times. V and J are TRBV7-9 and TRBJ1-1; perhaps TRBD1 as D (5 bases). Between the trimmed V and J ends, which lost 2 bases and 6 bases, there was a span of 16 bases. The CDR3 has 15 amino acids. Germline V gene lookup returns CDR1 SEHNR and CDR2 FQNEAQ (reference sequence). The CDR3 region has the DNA TGTGCCAGCAGCTTAAGTGGGGCTTGGGGTGCTGAAGCTTTCTTT. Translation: CASSLSGAWGAEAFF.

Here the CDR3 DNA reads TGTGCCAGCAGCTTGATAGAGGAAGAAAAGTTGGGAGCTTTCTTT. It codes for CASSLIEEEKLGAFF. The chain has TRBV5-5 and TRBJ1-1; D is unclear. Germline lookup yields CDR1 SGHKS and CDR2 YYEKEE (reference sequence). The length of the CDR3 is 15 residues. V was clipped by 1 base and J by 10 bases, with 20 bases between them.

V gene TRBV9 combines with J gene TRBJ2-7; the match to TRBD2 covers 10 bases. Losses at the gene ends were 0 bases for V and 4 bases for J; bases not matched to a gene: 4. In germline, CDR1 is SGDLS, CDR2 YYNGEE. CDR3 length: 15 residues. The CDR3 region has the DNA TGTGCCAGCAGCGTAGCCCCTAGCGGGGGATACGAGCAGTACTTC. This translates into CASSVAPSGGYEQYF.

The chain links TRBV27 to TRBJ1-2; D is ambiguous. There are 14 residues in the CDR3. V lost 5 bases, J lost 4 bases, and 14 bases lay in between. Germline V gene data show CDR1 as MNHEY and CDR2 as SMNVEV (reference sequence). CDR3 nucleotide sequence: TGTGCCAGCAGTCCTACTTCGGGGTCCTATGGCTACACCTTC. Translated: CASSPTSGSYGYTF.

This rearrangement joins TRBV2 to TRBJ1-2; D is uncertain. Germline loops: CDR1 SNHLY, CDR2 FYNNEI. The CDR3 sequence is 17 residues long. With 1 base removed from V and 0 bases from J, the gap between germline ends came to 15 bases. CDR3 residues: CASSEVATLRTNYGYTF. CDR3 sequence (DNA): TGTGCCAGCAGTGAAGTGGCTACCCTACGCACTAACTATGGCTACACCTTC.

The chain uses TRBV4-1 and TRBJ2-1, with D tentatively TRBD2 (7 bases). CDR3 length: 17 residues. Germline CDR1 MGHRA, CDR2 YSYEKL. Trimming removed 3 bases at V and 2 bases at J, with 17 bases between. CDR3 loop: CASSHPNKGGTYNEQFF. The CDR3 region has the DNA TGCGCCAGCAGCCACCCGAACAAGGGGGGGACCTACAATGAGCAGTTCTTC.

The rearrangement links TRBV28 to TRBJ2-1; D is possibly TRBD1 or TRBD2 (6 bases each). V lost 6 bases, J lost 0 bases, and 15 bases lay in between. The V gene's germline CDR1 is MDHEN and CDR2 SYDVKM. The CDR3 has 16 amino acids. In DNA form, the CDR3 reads TGTGCCAGCAGCCCTGGTCGGGGGCCCTCCTACAATGAGCAGTTCTTC. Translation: CASSPGRGPSYNEQFF.

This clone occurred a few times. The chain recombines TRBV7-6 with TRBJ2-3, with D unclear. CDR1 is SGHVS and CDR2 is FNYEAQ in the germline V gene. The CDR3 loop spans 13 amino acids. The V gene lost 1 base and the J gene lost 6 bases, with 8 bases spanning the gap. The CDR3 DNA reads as TGTGCCAGCAGCTTAGTAATAGCTGATACGCAGTATTTT. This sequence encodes CASSLVIADTQYF.

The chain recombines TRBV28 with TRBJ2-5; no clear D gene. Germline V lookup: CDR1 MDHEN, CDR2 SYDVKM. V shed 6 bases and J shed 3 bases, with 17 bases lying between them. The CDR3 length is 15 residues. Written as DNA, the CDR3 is TGTGCCAGCAGCCCCGTCAGAGCATCCAAAGAGACCCAGTACTTC. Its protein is CASSPVRASKETQYF. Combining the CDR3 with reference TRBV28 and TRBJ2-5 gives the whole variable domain DVKVTQSSRYLVKRTGEKVFLECVQDMDHENMFWYRQDPGLGLRLIYFSYDVKMKEKGDIPEGYSVSREKKERFSLILESASTNQTSMYLCASSPVRASKETQYFGPGTRLLVL.

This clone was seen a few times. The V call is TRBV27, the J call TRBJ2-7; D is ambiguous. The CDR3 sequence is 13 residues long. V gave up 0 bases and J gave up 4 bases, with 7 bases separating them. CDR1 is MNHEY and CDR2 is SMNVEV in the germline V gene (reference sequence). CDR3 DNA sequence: TGTGCCAGCAGTTTATCGGCGGCTTACGAGCAGTACTTC. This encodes CASSLSAAYEQYF.

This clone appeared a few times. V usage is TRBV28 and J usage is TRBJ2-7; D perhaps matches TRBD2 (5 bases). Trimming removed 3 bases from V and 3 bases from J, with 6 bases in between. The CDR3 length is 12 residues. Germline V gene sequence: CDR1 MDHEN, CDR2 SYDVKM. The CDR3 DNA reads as TGTGCCAGCAGTTTCGAGGGCTACGAGCAGTACTTC. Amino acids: CASSFEGYEQYF.

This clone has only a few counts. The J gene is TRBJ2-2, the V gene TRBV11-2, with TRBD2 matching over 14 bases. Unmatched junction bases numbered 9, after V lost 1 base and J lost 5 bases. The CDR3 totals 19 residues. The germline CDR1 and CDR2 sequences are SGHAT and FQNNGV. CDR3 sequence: CASSLGPLTSGGVTGELFF. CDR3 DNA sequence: TGTGCCAGCAGCTTAGGACCCTTGACTAGCGGGGGGGTTACCGGGGAGCTGTTTTTT.

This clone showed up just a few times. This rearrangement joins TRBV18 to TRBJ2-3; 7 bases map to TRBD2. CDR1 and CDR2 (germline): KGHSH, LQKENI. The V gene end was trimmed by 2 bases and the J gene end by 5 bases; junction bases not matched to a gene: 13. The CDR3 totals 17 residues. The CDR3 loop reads CASSPWNVGGIGDTQYF. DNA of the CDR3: TGTGCCAGCTCACCATGGAATGTCGGGGGGATTGGAGATACGCAGTATTTT.

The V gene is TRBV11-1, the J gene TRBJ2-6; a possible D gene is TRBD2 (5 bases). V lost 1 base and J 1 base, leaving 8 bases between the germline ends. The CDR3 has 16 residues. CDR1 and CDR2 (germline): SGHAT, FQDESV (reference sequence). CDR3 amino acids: CASSLDEGSGANVLTF. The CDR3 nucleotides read TGTGCCAGCAGCTTAGACGAGGGATCTGGGGCCAACGTCCTGACTTTC. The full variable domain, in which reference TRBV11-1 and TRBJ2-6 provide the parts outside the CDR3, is EAEVAQSPRYKITEKSQAVAFWCDPISGHATLYWYRQILGQGPELLVQFQDESVVDDSQLPKDRFSAERLKGVDSTLKIQPAELGDSAMYLCASSLDEGSGANVLTFGAGSRLTVL.

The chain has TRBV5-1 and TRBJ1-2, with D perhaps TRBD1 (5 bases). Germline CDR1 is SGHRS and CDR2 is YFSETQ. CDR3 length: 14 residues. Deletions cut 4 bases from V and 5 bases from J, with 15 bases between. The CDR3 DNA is TGCGCCAGCAGCCTAATGACAGAGGAATATGGCTACACCTTC. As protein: CASSLMTEEYGYTF.

In nucleotides, the CDR3 is TGTGCCAGCAGCCAAGGTGGTCTCAAAGACTCTAACTATGGCTACACCTTC. Its protein is CASSQGGLKDSNYGYTF. The J gene is TRBJ1-2, the V gene TRBV4-2; D uncertain. CDR1 is LGHNA and CDR2 is YNFKEQ in the germline V gene. This CDR3 contains 17 residues. V was shortened by 1 base and J by 0 bases, with 15 bases between the two germline ends.

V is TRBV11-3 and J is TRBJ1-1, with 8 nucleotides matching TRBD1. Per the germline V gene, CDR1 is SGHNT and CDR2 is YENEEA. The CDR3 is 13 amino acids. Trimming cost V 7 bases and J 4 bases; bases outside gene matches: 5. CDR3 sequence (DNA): TGTGCCAGCACCACAGACAGGGGCACTGAAGCTTTCTTT. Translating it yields CASTTDRGTEAFF. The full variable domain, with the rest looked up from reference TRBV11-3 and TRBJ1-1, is EAGVVQSPRYKIIEKKQPVAFWCNPISGHNTLYWYLQNLGQGPELLIRYENEEAVDDSQLPKDRFSAERLKGVDSTLKIQPAELGDSAVYLCASTTDRGTEAFFGQGTRLTVV.

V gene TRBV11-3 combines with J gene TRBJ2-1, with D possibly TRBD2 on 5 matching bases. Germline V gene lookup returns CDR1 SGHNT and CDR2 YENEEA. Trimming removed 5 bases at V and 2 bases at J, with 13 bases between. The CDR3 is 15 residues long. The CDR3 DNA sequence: TGTGCCAGCAGCCCCTCTTACGGGGCCTACAATGAGCAGTTCTTC. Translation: CASSPSYGAYNEQFF.

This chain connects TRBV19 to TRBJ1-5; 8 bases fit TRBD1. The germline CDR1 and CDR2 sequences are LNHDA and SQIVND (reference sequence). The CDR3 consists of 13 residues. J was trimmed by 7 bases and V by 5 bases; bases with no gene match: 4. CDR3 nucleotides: TGTGCCAGTAGTGGACAGGGAATCCAGCCCCAGCATTTT. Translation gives CASSGQGIQPQHF.

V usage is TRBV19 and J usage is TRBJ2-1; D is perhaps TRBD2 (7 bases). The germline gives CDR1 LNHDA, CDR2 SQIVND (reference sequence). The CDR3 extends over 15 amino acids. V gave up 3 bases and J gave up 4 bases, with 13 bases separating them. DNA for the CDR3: TGTGCCAGTAGTATGTGGGGGGGGACATACAATGAGCAGTTCTTC. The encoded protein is CASSMWGGTYNEQFF.

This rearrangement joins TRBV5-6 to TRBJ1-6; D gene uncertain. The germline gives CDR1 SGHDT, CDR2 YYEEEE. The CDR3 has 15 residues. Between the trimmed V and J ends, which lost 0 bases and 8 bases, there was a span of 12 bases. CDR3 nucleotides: TGTGCCAGCAGCTTGGCCGGACTTTTTCATTCACCCCTCCACTTT. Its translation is CASSLAGLFHSPLHF.

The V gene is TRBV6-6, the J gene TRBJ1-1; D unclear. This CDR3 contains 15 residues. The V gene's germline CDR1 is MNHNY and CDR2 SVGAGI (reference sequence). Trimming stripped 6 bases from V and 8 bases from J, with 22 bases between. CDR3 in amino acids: CASSPQKRPLPEAFF. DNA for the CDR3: TGTGCCAGCAGCCCCCAGAAAAGACCGCTTCCCGAAGCTTTCTTT.

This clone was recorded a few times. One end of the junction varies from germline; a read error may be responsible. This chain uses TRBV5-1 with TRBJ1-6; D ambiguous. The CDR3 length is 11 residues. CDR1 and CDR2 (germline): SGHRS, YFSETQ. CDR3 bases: TGTGCCAGCAGCTTGGATGAGATTCTCCACTTT. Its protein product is CASSLDEILHF.

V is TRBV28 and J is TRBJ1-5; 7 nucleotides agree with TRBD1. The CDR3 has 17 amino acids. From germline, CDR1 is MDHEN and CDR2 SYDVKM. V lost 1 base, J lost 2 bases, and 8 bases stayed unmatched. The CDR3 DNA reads TGTGCCAGCAGTTTATATGGGACAGATCTTGGCAATCAGCCCCAGCATTTT. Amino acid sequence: CASSLYGTDLGNQPQHF.